This entry lists 32 T cell receptor beta chains sequenced from one sample in a study of T cells expressing NK-cell markers. TCRdb reprocessed the 5' RACE reads and reports one entry per CDR3 protein, with no DNA. The sample holds 140,000 to 150,000 distinct CDR3 sequences. Input material: blood T cells: a sorted CD56 or NKG2C T cell subset, CD4+ or CD8+ T cells, or bulk PBMC T cells (not recorded which). These receptors came from a young man in good health.

This sequence joins TRBV3-1 and TRBJ2-1; TCRdb indicates TRBD2, and absent DNA this call remains unverified. Looked up from germline, CDR1 is LGHDT and CDR2 is YNNKEL (reference sequence). This CDR3 has 17 residues. CDR3 residues: CASSHPSPGLGNNEQFF.

V usage is TRBV25-1 and J usage is TRBJ2-1; the D gene TCRdb calls, TRBD2, cannot be checked with no DNA. Germline V lookup: CDR1 MGHDK, CDR2 SYGVNS. The CDR3 is 13 residues long. The CDR3 sequence is CASSATGPDEQFF. The full variable domain, in which reference TRBV25-1 and TRBJ2-1 provide the parts outside the CDR3, is EADIYQTPRYLVIGTGKKITLECSQTMGHDKMYWYQQDPGMELHLIHYSYGVNSTEKGDLSSESTVSRIRTEHFPLTLESARPSHTSQYLCASSATGPDEQFFGPGTRLTVL.

The chain uses TRBV27 and TRBJ1-5; without DNA, the TCRdb call of TRBD1 cannot be checked. Germline values: CDR1 MNHEY, CDR2 SMNVEV (reference sequence). This CDR3 region has 18 residues. The CDR3 is CASGPDRLSVYSNQPQHF.

The chain couples TRBV14 to TRBJ1-1; the TCRdb D gene call, TRBD1, has no DNA to confirm it. This CDR3 comprises 15 residues. CDR1 is SGHDN, CDR2 FVKESK, per germline. CDR3 sequence reads: CASSPFRGQGTEAFF.

J is TRBJ2-1 and V is TRBV7-7; TCRdb calls TRBD1, which cannot be checked without DNA. CDR3 size: 17 residues. Germline assignment: CDR1 SSHAT and CDR2 FNYEAQ (reference sequence). Here the CDR3 reads CASGNPLRDEDYNEQFF.

CDR3: CAWSGTGRNQPQHF. The chain links TRBV30 to TRBJ1-5. Germline V CDR1 and CDR2: GTSNPN, SVGIG (reference sequence). This CDR3 spans 14 amino acids.

J is TRBJ2-1 and V is TRBV12-3 or TRBV12-4. The CDR3 contains 15 residues. Here the CDR3 reads CASSPFLSSYNEQFF.

Here the CDR3 reads CASSLATNRGPFSGANVLTF. The chain couples TRBV11-1 to TRBJ2-6; without DNA, the TCRdb call of TRBD1 cannot be checked. CDR1 SGHAT and CDR2 FQDESV come from the germline V gene (reference sequence). CDR3 length equals 20 residues.

The chain carries TRBV25-1 and TRBJ1-6; without DNA, the TCRdb call of TRBD1 cannot be checked. The CDR3 loop spans 13 amino acids. CDR1 and CDR2 from the germline V gene are MGHDK and SYGVNS. CDR3 residues: CASSQTGTSPLHF.

This chain connects TRBV28 to TRBJ1-5; TCRdb selects TRBD1, and the lack of DNA leaves this call unchecked. Germline V gene lookup returns CDR1 MDHEN and CDR2 SYDVKM. This CDR3 region has 15 residues. The CDR3 reads CASSLKQGFNQPQHF.

This chain links TRBV29-1 with TRBJ2-3; TCRdb proposes TRBD1, but this gene call is untestable without DNA. This CDR3 has 14 residues. Germline CDR1 and CDR2: SQVTM and ANQGSEA. The CDR3 region is CSVEGQAITDTQYF.

The chain links TRBV9 to TRBJ2-1; TCRdb outputs TRBD1, but without DNA this stays unchecked. The CDR3 contains 17 residues. CDR1 and CDR2 from the germline V gene are SGDLS and YYNGEE. CDR3 residues: CASSTPSGTGADNEQFF.

CDR3 amino acids: CSVEDSEGSEAFF. The chain carries TRBV29-1 and TRBJ1-1. CDR1 and CDR2 (germline): SQVTM, ANQGSEA. This CDR3 comprises 13 residues. Filled out from reference TRBV29-1 and TRBJ1-1, the complete variable domain reads SAVISQKPSRDICQRGTSLTIQCQVDSQVTMMFWYRQQPGQSLTLIATANQGSEATYESGFVIDKFPISRPNLTFSTLTVSNMSPEDSSIYLCSVEDSEGSEAFFGQGTRLTVV.

The chain employs TRBV11-2 and TRBJ1-4; the D call of TRBD1 rests on TCRdb alone, since no DNA is present to check it. In germline, CDR1 is SGHAT, CDR2 FQNNGV. CDR3 length: 15 amino acids. This chain's CDR3 is CASSAAQGWDEKLFF.

The V and J genes are TRBV19 and TRBJ2-2; the D gene TCRdb calls, TRBD2, cannot be checked with no DNA. This CDR3 comprises 18 residues. The germline V gene has CDR1 LNHDA and CDR2 SQIVND (reference sequence). The CDR3 spells CASSMSGTSGRDTGELFF.

The chain links TRBV5-1 to TRBJ2-7; TCRdb lists TRBD1, though no DNA is available to test this call. Germline CDR1 and CDR2: SGHRS and YFSETQ. The CDR3 has 14 amino acids. The chain's CDR3 is CASRGQGVPYEQYF.

The J gene is TRBJ2-3, the V gene TRBV27; with no DNA, the TCRdb D assignment of TRBD1 cannot be verified. Per germline, CDR1 MNHEY and CDR2 SMNVEV (reference sequence). CDR3 length: 15 amino acids. The CDR3 sequence: CASSSGQIRTDTQYF.

The chain uses TRBV29-1 and TRBJ2-5; as DNA is missing, the TRBD2 call by TCRdb cannot be tested. CDR3 length: 18 amino acids. Germline CDR1 and CDR2: SQVTM and ANQGSEA. CDR3 protein: CSVVRPRGGTSIRKTQYF.

V is TRBV7-9 and J is TRBJ2-7. There are 12 residues in the CDR3. Germline V gene sequence: CDR1 SEHNR, CDR2 FQNEAQ (reference sequence). The CDR3 reads CASGWASYEQYF.

This sequence joins TRBV20-1 and TRBJ2-7; the D gene TCRdb calls, TRBD2, cannot be checked with no DNA. Germline V gene data show CDR1 as DFQATT and CDR2 as SNEGSKA (reference sequence). CDR3 size: 13 residues. CDR3 amino acids: CSASRDSLYEQYF.

This chain joins TRBV27 and TRBJ2-1; TCRdb's assignment of TRBD1 cannot be checked, as there is no DNA. Germline lookup yields CDR1 MNHEY and CDR2 SMNVEV (reference sequence). This CDR3 comprises 17 residues. The CDR3 loop reads CASSVAWDSYSYNEQFF.

This chain joins TRBV6-5 and TRBJ2-5; TCRdb outputs TRBD1, but without DNA this stays unchecked. CDR1 is MNHEY, CDR2 SVGAGI, per germline. This CDR3 region has 15 residues. The CDR3 here is CASSYGLGAQETQYF.

The V and J genes are TRBV9 and TRBJ2-2; TCRdb lists TRBD1, though no DNA is available to test this call. The CDR3 spans 13 residues. Per the germline V gene, CDR1 is SGDLS and CDR2 is YYNGEE. The CDR3 is CASSVVGAGELFF.

This chain links TRBV29-1 with TRBJ2-3; TCRdb's D gene call, TRBD1, goes unchecked for lack of DNA. The CDR3 length is 14 residues. CDR1 and CDR2 from the germline V gene are SQVTM and ANQGSEA. CDR3: CSVEDGGAGDTQYF.

The chain combines TRBV7-9 with TRBJ2-5. CDR1 is SEHNR and CDR2 is FQNEAQ in the germline V gene (reference sequence). This CDR3 is 15 amino acids long. The CDR3 spells CASSLDWRDQETQYF. The whole variable domain, filled in from reference TRBV7-9 and TRBJ2-5, reads DTGVSQNPRHKITKRGQNVTFRCDPISEHNRLYWYRQTLGQGPEFLTYFQNEAQLEKSRLLSDRFSAERPKGSFSTLEIQRTEQGDSAMYLCASSLDWRDQETQYFGPGTRLLVL.

The chain couples TRBV10-3 to TRBJ1-1; TCRdb's D call of TRBD1 is untestable without DNA. CDR3 length: 13 residues. The V gene's germline CDR1 is ENHRY and CDR2 SYGVKD. The CDR3 protein is CANQQGLNTEAFF.

The V and J genes are TRBV4-3 and TRBJ1-4; TCRdb reports TRBD1, a call that lacks DNA to check it against. CDR3 size: 16 residues. Germline-derived CDR1 and CDR2 are LGHNA and YSLEER. The CDR3 protein is CASSPVEGQGNEKLFF.

V and J are TRBV13 and TRBJ2-5. The CDR3 is 14 residues long. Per the germline V gene, CDR1 is PRHDT and CDR2 is FYEKMQ (reference sequence). The CDR3 loop reads CASSLERSTGTQYF.

The V gene is TRBV29-1, the J gene TRBJ2-1. Germline assignment: CDR1 SQVTM and CDR2 ANQGSEA. The CDR3 covers 12 residues. The CDR3 reads CSVESERSRQFF.

The J gene is TRBJ2-1, the V gene TRBV11-2; lacking DNA, the TRBD1 call made by TCRdb goes unchecked. Germline CDR1 reads SGHAT; CDR2 reads FQNNGV. The length of the CDR3 is 13 residues. CDR3 in amino acids: CASSARGGNEQFF.

This sequence joins TRBV9 and TRBJ2-1; TCRdb lists TRBD1, though no DNA is available to test this call. This CDR3 is 13 amino acids long. Per germline, CDR1 SGDLS and CDR2 YYNGEE. CDR3 region: CASAGGSYNEQFF.

V usage is TRBV5-1 and J usage is TRBJ2-1; lacking DNA, the TRBD2 call made by TCRdb goes unchecked. The CDR3 length is 16 residues. CDR1 is SGHRS and CDR2 is YFSETQ in the germline V gene. The chain's CDR3 is CASSSEAESSYNEQFF.